The 5 T cell receptor beta chains below were found in one sample sequenced in a study of CD8 T cells in Susac syndrome. Reverse transcription of roughly 0.45 to 1 ug RNA was performed with random hexamers. TCRdb reanalysed the immunoSEQ multiplex PCR reads using MiXCR and keeps one entry per CDR3 protein. In the table there are 150,000 to 200,000 distinct CDR3 sequences, under 95% of which are singletons. Sequences were obtained from CD4+ T cells from PBMCs. These receptors were obtained from a human donor in good health.

J is TRBJ2-7 and V is TRBV7-2, with 9 bases lining up with TRBD1. The junction had 6 bases not matched to a gene; V was cut back by 1 base and J by 5 bases. Germline assignment: CDR1 SGHTA and CDR2 FQGNSA. This CDR3 is 15 amino acids long. CDR3 sequence reads: CASSLVGTGRDEQYF. As DNA, the CDR3 is TGTGCCAGCAGCTTAGTAGGGACAGGGAGGGACGAGCAGTACTTC.

The chain is built from TRBV4-3 and TRBJ1-2, with 7 bases fitting TRBD1. With 3 bases clipped from V and 2 bases from J, the junction kept 6 bases outside the gene matches. Looked up from germline, CDR1 is LGHNA and CDR2 is YSLEER. This CDR3 is 15 amino acids long. CDR3 region: CASSQGQTGNYGYTF. CDR3 DNA sequence: TGCGCCAGCAGCCAGGGACAGACAGGGAACTATGGCTACACCTTC.

The sample holds a few counts of this clonotype. The CDR3 nucleotides read TGTGCCAGCAGCCAAAATTTAGCGGGAGTGAGACATACGCAGTATTTT. It encodes CASSQNLAGVRHTQYF. The chain carries TRBV12-3 or TRBV12-4 and TRBJ2-3, with 9 bases matching TRBD2. The CDR3 extends over 16 amino acids. Trimming at V came to 6 bases and at J to 7 bases, leaving 14 bases not matched to a gene.

The chain is built from TRBV5-1 and TRBJ2-7, with D hard to call. The CDR3 runs to 13 residues. Germline CDR1 and CDR2: SGHRS and YFSETQ. Trimming shortened V by 5 bases and J by 3 bases, and 12 bases separated the two germline ends. The CDR3 region is CASSYSDFYEQYF. CDR3 DNA: TGCGCCAGCAGTTATTCCGACTTCTACGAGCAGTACTTC.

In its sample, this clonotype was seen a few times. The rearrangement uses TRBV11-2 and TRBJ2-7; D unclear. Trimming cost V 1 base and J 3 bases, with 4 bases left between them. This CDR3 comprises 12 residues. Germline V gene lookup returns CDR1 SGHAT and CDR2 FQNNGV. CDR3 nucleotides: TGTGCCAGCAGCTTAGCAGGCTACGAGCAGTACTTC. It specifies CASSLAGYEQYF.